The 17 T cell receptor beta chains below come from one sample, sequenced in a study of PD-L1 blockade in urothelial cancer. Produced via immunoSEQ multiplex PCR; TCRdb's table is partial and in-frame only. In the table there are around 110,000 clones, around 89% of which are singletons. As for time point: peripheral blood 6 weeks after treatment start. This specimen was PBMCs, taken around atezolizumab (anti-PD-L1) treatment. These TCRs come from a man in his 60s with urothelial cancer.

The chain employs TRBV4-2 and TRBJ2-3; 9 nucleotides match TRBD2. This CDR3 region has 17 residues. After removal of 0 bases from V and 2 bases from J, the junction contained 6 bases not matched to a gene. Germline values: CDR1 LGHNA, CDR2 YNFKEQ. DNA for the CDR3: TGTGCCAGCAGCCAAGATGGAGCGGGGGGAGCCACAGATACGCAGTATTTT. As protein: CASSQDGAGGATDTQYF.

This sequence joins TRBV18 and TRBJ2-5; D not resolved. V gave up 6 bases and J gave up 2 bases, with 4 bases separating them. Per germline, CDR1 KGHSH and CDR2 LQKENI. The CDR3 runs 11 residues. The CDR3 loop is CASSLQETQYF. The CDR3 coding sequence is TGTGCCAGCTCCCTTCAAGAGACCCAGTACTTC.

The chain employs TRBV9 and TRBJ2-5, with D hard to call. The V gene lost 0 bases and the J gene lost 5 bases, with 5 bases spanning the gap. Germline CDR1 reads SGDLS; CDR2 reads YYNGEE. The CDR3 loop spans 12 amino acids. This CDR3 reads CASSVEEETQYF. Written as DNA, the CDR3 is TGTGCCAGCAGCGTAGAAGAGGAGACCCAGTACTTC.

This rearrangement joins TRBV13 to TRBJ2-2; tentatively, D is TRBD2 (5 bases). This CDR3 comprises 13 residues. Trimming took off 6 bases at V and 7 bases at J, with 12 bases between the two ends. Looked up from germline, CDR1 is PRHDT and CDR2 is FYEKMQ (reference sequence). CDR3 coding DNA: TGTGCCAGCAGGCCCCGGGGTCACGGGGAGCTGTTTTTT. Residues: CASRPRGHGELFF.

The chain employs TRBV4-2 and TRBJ2-1; 11 nucleotides match TRBD2. There are 15 residues in the CDR3. Germline trimming cut 6 bases from V and 3 bases from J; bases unmatched to any gene: 4. CDR1 and CDR2 (germline): LGHNA, YNFKEQ. The CDR3 sequence is CASRSGTSGYNEQFF. As DNA, the CDR3 is TGTGCCAGCAGGTCCGGGACTAGCGGCTACAATGAGCAGTTCTTC.

This chain uses TRBV7-2 with TRBJ1-2, with TRBD1 as a possible D gene (6 bases). In germline, CDR1 is SGHTA, CDR2 FQGNSA. The V and J ends lost 5 bases and 6 bases respectively, with 16 bases between them. The CDR3 runs 14 residues. The CDR3 loop reads CASSESTGRNGYTF. The CDR3 nucleotides read TGTGCCAGCAGCGAGAGTACAGGGAGAAATGGCTACACCTTC. Full variable domain (missing parts from reference TRBV7-2 and TRBJ1-2): GAGVSQSPSNKVTEKGKDVELRCDPISGHTALYWYRQSLGQGLEFLIYFQGNSAPDKSGLPSDRFSAERTGGSVSTLTIQRTQQEDSAVYLCASSESTGRNGYTFGSGTRLTVV.

The CDR3 region has the DNA TGCGCCAGCAGTGAGTCGCCGGGACAGGGGAGGGAGGGTGAGCAGTTCTTC. This codes for CASSESPGQGREGEQFF. The chain carries TRBV10-1 and TRBJ2-1; 10 nucleotides align to TRBD1. From germline, CDR1 is WNHNN and CDR2 SYGVQD (reference sequence). CDR3 length: 17 amino acids. Losses at the gene ends were 0 bases for V and 9 bases for J; bases not matched to a gene: 11.

The J gene is TRBJ2-7, the V gene TRBV11-2, with D maybe TRBD2 (5 bases). Trimming took off 1 base at V and 7 bases at J, with 11 bases between the two ends. This CDR3 spans 13 amino acids. Germline V gene sequence: CDR1 SGHAT, CDR2 FQNNGV. CDR3 DNA sequence: TGTGCCAGCAGCTTAGGCCCAGGAGGAGAGCAGTACTTC. Its protein is CASSLGPGGEQYF. The whole variable domain, filled in from reference TRBV11-2 and TRBJ2-7, reads EAGVAQSPRYKIIEKRQSVAFWCNPISGHATLYWYQQILGQGPKLLIQFQNNGVVDDSQLPKDRFSAERLKGVDSTLKIQPAKLEDSAVYLCASSLGPGGEQYFGPGTRLTVT.

The rearrangement uses TRBV14 and TRBJ2-1, with 7 bases matching TRBD2. CDR3 length: 16 amino acids. J lost 3 bases, V lost 1 base, and 6 bases had no gene match. The germline gives CDR1 SGHDN, CDR2 FVKESK. In nucleotides, the CDR3 is TGTGCCAGCAGCCAAGCTACCGGGACTAACTACAATGAGCAGTTCTTC. Encoded protein: CASSQATGTNYNEQFF.

The CDR3 sequence is CASTPAGTGTGETQYF. As DNA, the CDR3 is TGTGCCAGCACCCCCGCGGGGACAGGGACAGGAGAGACCCAGTACTTC. The chain combines TRBV28 with TRBJ2-5; TRBD1 agrees at 9 bases. The CDR3 is made up of 16 amino acids. CDR1 and CDR2 (germline): MDHEN, SYDVKM. V dropped 7 bases and J dropped 4; count of bases not matched to a gene: 13.

The chain couples TRBV15 to TRBJ1-5; D call uncertain. Trimming cost V 5 bases and J 6 bases, with 14 bases left between them. The CDR3 sequence is 14 residues long. The germline gives CDR1 LNHNV, CDR2 YYDKDF (reference sequence). The DNA for the CDR3 is TGTGCCACCAGCCCGCCCTATGGGAGTCAGCCCCAGCATTTT. Protein sequence: CATSPPYGSQPQHF.

This clone appeared a single time. This chain uses TRBV11-3 with TRBJ1-1, with 7 bases lining up with TRBD1. In germline, CDR1 is SGHNT, CDR2 YENEEA. J lost 5 bases, V lost 5 bases, and 5 bases had no gene match. The CDR3 spans 13 residues. This CDR3 reads CASSPPGQTEAFF. CDR3 DNA sequence: TGTGCCAGCAGCCCTCCGGGACAGACTGAAGCTTTCTTT. The variable domain in full, completed from reference TRBV11-3 and TRBJ1-1, reads EAGVVQSPRYKIIEKKQPVAFWCNPISGHNTLYWYLQNLGQGPELLIRYENEEAVDDSQLPKDRFSAERLKGVDSTLKIQPAELGDSAVYLCASSPPGQTEAFFGQGTRLTVV.

The rearrangement links TRBV6-6 to TRBJ1-5, with 9 positions matching TRBD1. This CDR3 comprises 15 residues. The trim removed 6 bases at V and 2 bases at J, leaving 5 bases unmatched. The V gene's germline CDR1 is MNHNY and CDR2 SVGAGI (reference sequence). The CDR3, as DNA: TGTGCCAGCAGCCGGACAGGGGATGGCAATCAGCCCCAGCATTTT. This sequence encodes CASSRTGDGNQPQHF.

The J gene is TRBJ1-2, the V gene TRBV7-2, with 7 bases that match TRBD1. V trimming: 5 bases; J trimming: 5 bases; junction bases outside the gene matches: 14. The CDR3 extends over 16 amino acids. The germline gives CDR1 SGHTA, CDR2 FQGNSA. The CDR3 nucleotides are TGTGCCAGCAGCCCCATGGTAGGGGGCTTTGGGTATGGCTACACCTTC. Protein product: CASSPMVGGFGYGYTF. Based on the CDR3 plus reference TRBV7-2 and TRBJ1-2, the full variable domain is GAGVSQSPSNKVTEKGKDVELRCDPISGHTALYWYRQSLGQGLEFLIYFQGNSAPDKSGLPSDRFSAERTGGSVSTLTIQRTQQEDSAVYLCASSPMVGGFGYGYTFGSGTRLTVV.

In nucleotides, the CDR3 is TGTGCCAGCAGCTTAGGTTTTATGGGGAGTGAAGCTTTCTTT. Its protein product is CASSLGFMGSEAFF. The gene calls are TRBV11-2 and TRBJ1-1; D unresolved. Germline V gene data show CDR1 as SGHAT and CDR2 as FQNNGV. V lost 1 base and J 7 bases, leaving 13 bases between the germline ends. This CDR3 has 14 residues.

The chain is built from TRBV2 and TRBJ1-5; 8 nucleotides agree with TRBD1. Germline V lookup: CDR1 SNHLY, CDR2 FYNNEI. V lost 4 bases, J lost 1 base, and 3 bases stayed unmatched. This CDR3 spans 15 amino acids. Here the CDR3 reads CASSGRQGSNQPQHF. In nucleotides, the CDR3 is TGTGCCAGCAGTGGAAGACAGGGGAGCAATCAGCCCCAGCATTTT. Supplemented by reference TRBV2 and TRBJ1-5, the full variable domain reads EPEVTQTPSHQVTQMGQEVILRCVPISNHLYFYWYRQILGQKVEFLVSFYNNEISEKSEIFDDQFSVERPDGSNFTLKIRSTKLEDSAMYFCASSGRQGSNQPQHFGDGTRLSIL.

This sequence joins TRBV7-8 and TRBJ1-5; 7 positions match TRBD1. CDR1 is SGHVS, CDR2 FQNEAQ, per germline. Trimming at V came to 1 base and at J to 4 bases, leaving 4 bases not matched to a gene. CDR3 size: 15 residues. CDR3 DNA sequence: TGTGCCAGCAGCTTAGGTAACAGGGGAAATCAGCCCCAGCATTTT. Protein product: CASSLGNRGNQPQHF.